This T cell receptor (beta chain) was identified during a study of CD8+ T cells in alopecia areata. Treatment noted: oral pan-JAK inhibitor, 5-10 mg twice daily. CD4+ and CD8+ T cells were sorted from PBMCs. The CDR3 has 13 amino acids. The germline V and J ends were trimmed by 4 bases and 6 bases, with 14 bases remaining between them. Germline V gene data show CDR1 as SQVTM and CDR2 as ANQGSEA. This clone was counted a few times. The authors extracted RNA and reverse transcribed it into cDNA as the sequencing template. Assay used: immunoSEQ multiplex PCR; TCRdb lists only in-frame clones, some missing. The sample lists about 220,000 clones, about 50% occurring once.

Sequenced material: CD4+ T cells sorted from blood, taken at week 4, from a patient treated with tofacitinib. The TCR originated in a human donor with alopecia areata. The V and J genes are TRBV29-1 and TRBJ2-3; D is perhaps TRBD1 (5 bases). CDR3 sequence reads: CSVGQMMGDTQYF. The CDR3 nucleotides read TGCAGCGTTGGACAGATGATGGGGGATACGCAGTATTTT.